The 10 T cell receptor beta chains presented below share a single source sample, sequenced in a study of T cell clonality in common variable immunodeficiency. Assay: immunoSEQ multiplex PCR; the TCRdb copy retains only in-frame clones and omits some. The sample was found to contain approximately 75,000 clones, and every one recurs. The sequenced sample consisted of peripheral blood mononuclear cells. These receptor sequences come from a person aged 18 to 70 in good health.

In this sample, this clone turned up many times. The read stops 3 residues short of the end of the CDR3; the missing end is completed from the germline J gene. The gene calls are TRBV11-2 and TRBJ1-4; D remains unclear. The CDR3 contains 15 residues. From germline, CDR1 is SGHAT and CDR2 FQNNGV. Trimming removed 5 bases at V and 8 bases at J, with 18 bases between. The CDR3 is CASSPEAGLREKLFF. CDR3 DNA (partial): TGTGCCAGCAGCCCCGAGGCGGGTTTGAGGGAAAAA.

This clone has just a few counts. The read gets to within 3 residues of the CDR3 end, and the germline J gene fills in the rest. The J gene is TRBJ1-4, the V gene TRBV20-1; weak D call: TRBD1 (5 bases). Germline CDR1 DFQATT, CDR2 SNEGSKA (reference sequence). The CDR3 contains 13 residues. Trimming took off 6 bases at V and 6 bases at J, with 14 bases between the two ends. The CDR3: CSAHLGGDEKLFF. The covered CDR3 bases are TGCAGTGCCCACCTTGGGGGGGATGAAAAA.

In its sample, this clone was seen many times. The sequenced fragment ends 3 residues before the CDR3 boundary, so the rest is inferred from the germline J gene. The rearrangement joins TRBV29-1 to TRBJ1-2; D unclear. The CDR3 is 9 residues long. Looked up from germline, CDR1 is SQVTM and CDR2 is ANQGSEA. Incomplete CDR3 DNA: TGCACCTTCCGCTATGGC. Protein: CTFRYG. The whole CDR3 protein is CTFRYGYTF.

On this clone itself: The observed sequence ends 3 residues before the CDR3 terminus, with the missing tail filled in from the germline J gene. The chain couples TRBV25-1 to TRBJ2-2; no clear D. The CDR3 consists of 15 residues. Germline CDR1 is MGHDK and CDR2 is SYGVNS. V lost 5 bases and J lost 0, with 10 bases in between. The CDR3 is CASSSDPSNTGELFF. CDR3 bases read: TGTGCCAGCAGTTCAGATCCTTCGAACACCGGGGAG.

This clone was seen many times. The read ends 3 residues before the CDR3 terminus; that terminus is restored from the germline J gene. The gene calls are TRBV29-1 and TRBJ2-5; 9 bases fit TRBD2. V lost 0 bases to trimming and J lost 3 bases; unmatched junction nucleotides: 5. Germline V lookup: CDR1 SQVTM, CDR2 ANQGSEA. CDR3 length equals 15 residues. CDR3 in amino acids: CSVEDRASGEETQYF. The sequenced CDR3 bases are TGCAGCGTTGAAGATAGGGCTAGCGGGGAAGAGACC.

In this sample, this clone turned up many times. The DNA read from the CDR3 is TGTGCCAGCAGCTTTGGTGGGACTACAAGCATT. Encoded protein: CASSFGGTTSI. The full CDR3 is CASSFGGTTSIQYF. This rearrangement joins TRBV5-4 to TRBJ2-4; TRBD2 agrees at 7 bases. The CDR3 end lies 3 residues beyond the end of the read and is filled in from the germline J gene. Germline V CDR1 and CDR2: SGHNT, YYREEE (reference sequence). CDR3 length: 14 residues. Trimming removed 2 bases from V and 9 bases from J; junction bases left unmatched: 8.

This clone was seen at least ten times. The read gets to within 3 residues of the CDR3 end, and the germline J gene fills in the rest. This rearrangement joins TRBV7-6 to TRBJ2-1, with a weak D call TRBD2 (5 bases). V dropped 2 bases and J dropped 5 bases, with 10 bases sitting between them. Germline-derived CDR1 and CDR2 are SGHVS and FNYEAQ. The CDR3 consists of 14 residues. CDR3 in amino acids: CASSLIRGNNEQFF. CDR3 DNA (partial): TGTGCCAGCAGCTTAATTCGGGGTAACAATGAG.

This clone showed up many times. The DNA ends 3 residues before the CDR3 does, and the rest of the CDR3 is filled in from the germline J gene. The V gene is TRBV11-2, the J gene TRBJ2-1; TRBD1 matches at 10 bases. Per germline, CDR1 SGHAT and CDR2 FQNNGV. The ends lost 4 bases at V and 6 bases at J; junction bases unmatched: 3. This CDR3 has 14 amino acids. CDR3 loop: CASSSGQGINEQFF. CDR3 bases read: TGTGCCAGCAGCTCGGGACAGGGGATCAATGAG.

This clone has a count of ten or more. The read terminates 3 residues before the CDR3 end, so the remaining end is supplied by the germline J gene. The chain uses TRBV7-6 and TRBJ2-2; D is perhaps TRBD2 (7 bases). Germline V gene sequence: CDR1 SGHVS, CDR2 FNYEAQ. The CDR3 sequence is 13 residues long. V was shortened by 11 bases and J by 6 bases, with 16 bases between the two germline ends. CDR3: CAARGAVAGELFF. CDR3 bases read: TGTGCCGCTCGGGGGGCCGTGGCCGGGGAG.

The table lists this clone with many counts. The read halts 3 residues ahead of the CDR3 end, with the missing end drawn from the germline J gene. This sequence joins TRBV4-2 and TRBJ1-5, with 7 positions matching TRBD1. The CDR3 length is 13 residues. Germline-derived CDR1 and CDR2 are LGHNA and YNFKEQ. The junction had 3 bases not matched to a gene; V was cut back by 2 bases and J by 8 bases. CDR3 amino acids: CASSQRQGEPQHF. The sequenced part of the CDR3 DNA is TGTGCCAGCAGCCAACGACAGGGTGAGCCC.